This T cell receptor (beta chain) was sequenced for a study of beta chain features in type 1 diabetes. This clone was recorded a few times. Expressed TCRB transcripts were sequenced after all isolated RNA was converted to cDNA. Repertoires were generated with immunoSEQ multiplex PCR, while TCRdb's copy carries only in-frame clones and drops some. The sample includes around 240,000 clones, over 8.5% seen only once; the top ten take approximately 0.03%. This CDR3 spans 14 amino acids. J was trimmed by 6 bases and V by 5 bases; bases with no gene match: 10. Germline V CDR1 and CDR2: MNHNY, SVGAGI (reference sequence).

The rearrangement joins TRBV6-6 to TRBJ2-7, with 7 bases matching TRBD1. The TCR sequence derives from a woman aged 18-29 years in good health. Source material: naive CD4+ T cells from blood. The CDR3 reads CASSDDRVRLEQYF. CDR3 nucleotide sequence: TGTGCCAGCAGTGACGACAGGGTACGGCTCGAGCAGTACTTC.